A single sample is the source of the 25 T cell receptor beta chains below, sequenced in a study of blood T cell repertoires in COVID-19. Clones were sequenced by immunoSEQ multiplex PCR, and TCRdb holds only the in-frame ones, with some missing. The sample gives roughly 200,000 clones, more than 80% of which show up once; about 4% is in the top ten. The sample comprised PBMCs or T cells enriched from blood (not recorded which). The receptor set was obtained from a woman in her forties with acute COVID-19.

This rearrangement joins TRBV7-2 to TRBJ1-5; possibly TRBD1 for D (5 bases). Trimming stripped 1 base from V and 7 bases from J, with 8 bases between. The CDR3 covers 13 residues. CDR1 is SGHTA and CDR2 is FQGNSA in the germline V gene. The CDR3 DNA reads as TGTGCCAGCAGCTTAGGCAGGGTACAGCCCCAGCATTTT. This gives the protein CASSLGRVQPQHF. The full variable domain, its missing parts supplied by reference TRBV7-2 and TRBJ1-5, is GAGVSQSPSNKVTEKGKDVELRCDPISGHTALYWYRQSLGQGLEFLIYFQGNSAPDKSGLPSDRFSAERTGGSVSTLTIQRTQQEDSAVYLCASSLGRVQPQHFGDGTRLSIL.

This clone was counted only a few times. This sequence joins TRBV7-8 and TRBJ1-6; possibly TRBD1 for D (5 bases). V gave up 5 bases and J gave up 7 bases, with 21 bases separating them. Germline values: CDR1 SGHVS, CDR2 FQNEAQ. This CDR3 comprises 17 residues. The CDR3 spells CASSPGISRQMNSPLHF. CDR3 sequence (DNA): TGTGCCAGCAGCCCCGGTATCTCCCGACAGATGAATTCACCCCTCCACTTT. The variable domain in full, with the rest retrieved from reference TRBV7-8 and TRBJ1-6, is GAGVSQSPRYKVAKRGQDVALRCDPISGHVSLFWYQQALGQGPEFLTYFQNEAQLDKSGLPSDRFFAERPEGSVSTLKIQRTQQEDSAVYLCASSPGISRQMNSPLHFGNGTRLTVT.

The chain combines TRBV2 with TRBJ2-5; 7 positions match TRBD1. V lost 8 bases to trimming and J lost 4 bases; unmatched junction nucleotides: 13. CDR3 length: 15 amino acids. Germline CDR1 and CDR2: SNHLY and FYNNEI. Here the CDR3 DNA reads TGTGCCAGCCGCACCCCGGACAGGAGGAGAGAGACCCAGTACTTC. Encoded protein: CASRTPDRRRETQYF.

The CDR3 loop reads CASSEEIYGYTF. The CDR3 DNA follows: TGTGCCAGCAGTGAGGAGATCTATGGCTACACCTTC. The chain combines TRBV2 with TRBJ1-2; the D is unclear. This CDR3 is built from 12 residues. The germline CDR1 and CDR2 sequences are SNHLY and FYNNEI. V lost 3 bases and J 4 bases, leaving 6 bases between the germline ends.

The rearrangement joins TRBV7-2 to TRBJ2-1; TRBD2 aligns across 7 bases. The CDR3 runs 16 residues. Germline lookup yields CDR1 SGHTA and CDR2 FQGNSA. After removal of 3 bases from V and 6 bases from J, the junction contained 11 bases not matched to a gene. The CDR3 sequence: CASSFRLGGGANEQFF. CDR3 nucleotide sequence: TGTGCCAGCAGCTTCCGACTGGGCGGGGGAGCCAATGAGCAGTTCTTC.

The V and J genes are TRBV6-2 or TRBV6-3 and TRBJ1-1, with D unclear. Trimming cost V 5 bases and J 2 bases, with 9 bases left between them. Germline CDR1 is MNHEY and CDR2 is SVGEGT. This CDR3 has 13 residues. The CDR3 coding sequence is TGTGCCAGCAGTCTGAAGACTAACACTGAAGCTTTCTTT. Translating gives CASSLKTNTEAFF.

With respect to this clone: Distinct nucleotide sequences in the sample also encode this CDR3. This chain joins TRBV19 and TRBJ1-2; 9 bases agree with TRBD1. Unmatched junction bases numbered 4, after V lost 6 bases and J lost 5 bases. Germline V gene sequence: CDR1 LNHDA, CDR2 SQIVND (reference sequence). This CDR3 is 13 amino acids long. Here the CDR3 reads CASSPGQGYGYTF. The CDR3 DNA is TGTGCCAGTAGCCCGGGACAGGGTTATGGCTACACCTTC.

As DNA, the CDR3 is TGTGCCAGCAGCCACCTACCTCGGGAAGTCATGGGAACTGAAGCTTTCTTT. As protein: CASSHLPREVMGTEAFF. The V gene is TRBV4-2, the J gene TRBJ1-1; the D is unclear. CDR1 and CDR2 (germline): LGHNA, YNFKEQ. V was pared by 3 bases and J by 5 bases, with 22 bases between. This CDR3 has 17 amino acids.

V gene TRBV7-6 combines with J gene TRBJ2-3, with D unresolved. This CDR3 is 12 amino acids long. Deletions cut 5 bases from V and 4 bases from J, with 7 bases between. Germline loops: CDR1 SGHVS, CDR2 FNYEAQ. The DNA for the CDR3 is TGTGCCAGCAGCCCGCCAGCAGATACGCAGTATTTT. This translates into CASSPPADTQYF.

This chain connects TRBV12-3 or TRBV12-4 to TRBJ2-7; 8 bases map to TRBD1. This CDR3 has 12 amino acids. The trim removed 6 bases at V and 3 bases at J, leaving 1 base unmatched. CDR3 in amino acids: CASSDRGYEQYF. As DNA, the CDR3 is TGTGCCAGCAGCGACAGGGGCTACGAGCAGTACTTC.

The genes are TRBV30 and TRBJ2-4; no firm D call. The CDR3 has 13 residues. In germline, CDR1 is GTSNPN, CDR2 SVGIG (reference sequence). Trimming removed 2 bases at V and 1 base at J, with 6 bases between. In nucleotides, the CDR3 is TGTGCCTGGAGTAGCGTTGCCAAAAACATTCAGTACTTC. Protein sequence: CAWSSVAKNIQYF.

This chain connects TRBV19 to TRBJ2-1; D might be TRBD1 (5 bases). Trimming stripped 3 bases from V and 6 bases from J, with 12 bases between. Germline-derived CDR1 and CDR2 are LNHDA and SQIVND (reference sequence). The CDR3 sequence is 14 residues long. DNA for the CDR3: TGTGCCAGTAGTATTAATCCGACAGCCAATGAGCAGTTCTTC. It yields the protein CASSINPTANEQFF.

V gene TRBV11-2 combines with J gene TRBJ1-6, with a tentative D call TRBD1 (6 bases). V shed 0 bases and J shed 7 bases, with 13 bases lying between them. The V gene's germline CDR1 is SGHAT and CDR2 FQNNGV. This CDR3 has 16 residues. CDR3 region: CASSLDHRDWNSPLHF. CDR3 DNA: TGTGCCAGCAGCTTAGACCACAGGGATTGGAATTCACCCCTCCACTTT. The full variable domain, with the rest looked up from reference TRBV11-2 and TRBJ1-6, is EAGVAQSPRYKIIEKRQSVAFWCNPISGHATLYWYQQILGQGPKLLIQFQNNGVVDDSQLPKDRFSAERLKGVDSTLKIQPAKLEDSAVYLCASSLDHRDWNSPLHFGNGTRLTVT.

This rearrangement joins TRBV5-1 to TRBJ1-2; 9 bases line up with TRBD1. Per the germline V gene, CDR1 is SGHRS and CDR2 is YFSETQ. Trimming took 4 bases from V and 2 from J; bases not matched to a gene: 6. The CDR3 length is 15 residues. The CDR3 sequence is CASSMTGTGNYGYTF. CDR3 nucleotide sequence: TGCGCCAGCAGCATGACCGGGACAGGGAACTATGGCTACACCTTC.

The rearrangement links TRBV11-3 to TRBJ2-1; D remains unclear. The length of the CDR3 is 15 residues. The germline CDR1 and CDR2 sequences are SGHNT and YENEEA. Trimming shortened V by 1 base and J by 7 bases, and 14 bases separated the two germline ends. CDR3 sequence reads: CASSLARHSANEQFF. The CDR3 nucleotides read TGTGCCAGCAGCTTAGCCAGGCATTCGGCAAATGAGCAGTTCTTC.

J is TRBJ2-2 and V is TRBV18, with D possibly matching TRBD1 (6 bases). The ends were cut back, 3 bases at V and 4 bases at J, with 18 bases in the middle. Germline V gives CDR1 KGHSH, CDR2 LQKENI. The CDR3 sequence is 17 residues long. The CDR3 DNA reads TGTGCCAGCTCACCCGACTACAGGGAAAAACCCACCGGGGAGCTGTTTTTT. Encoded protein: CASSPDYREKPTGELFF.

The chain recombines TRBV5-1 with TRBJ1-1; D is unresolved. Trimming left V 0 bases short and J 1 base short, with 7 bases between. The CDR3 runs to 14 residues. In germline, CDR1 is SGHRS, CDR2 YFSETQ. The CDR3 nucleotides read TGCGCCAGCAGCTTGGATCTCAGGAACACTGAAGCTTTCTTT. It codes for CASSLDLRNTEAFF.

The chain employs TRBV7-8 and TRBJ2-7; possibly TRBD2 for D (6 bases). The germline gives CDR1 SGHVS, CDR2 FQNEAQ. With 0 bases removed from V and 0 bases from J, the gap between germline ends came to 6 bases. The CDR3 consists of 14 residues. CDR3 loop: CASSLAGSSYEQYV. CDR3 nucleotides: TGTGCCAGCAGCTTAGCCGGGAGCTCCTACGAGCAGTACGTC.

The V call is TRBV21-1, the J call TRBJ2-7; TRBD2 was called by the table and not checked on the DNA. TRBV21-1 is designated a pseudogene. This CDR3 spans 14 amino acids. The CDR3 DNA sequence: TGTGCCAGCAGCCTATTGGAGGGGTATGGCGAGCAGTACGTC. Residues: CASSLLEGYGEQYV.

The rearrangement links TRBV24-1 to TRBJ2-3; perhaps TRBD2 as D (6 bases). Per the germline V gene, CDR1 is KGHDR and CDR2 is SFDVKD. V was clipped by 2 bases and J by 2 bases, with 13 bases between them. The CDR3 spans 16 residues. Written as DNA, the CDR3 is TGTGCCACCAGTGATTACCGAGCGGGTCACACAGATACGCAGTATTTT. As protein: CATSDYRAGHTDTQYF.

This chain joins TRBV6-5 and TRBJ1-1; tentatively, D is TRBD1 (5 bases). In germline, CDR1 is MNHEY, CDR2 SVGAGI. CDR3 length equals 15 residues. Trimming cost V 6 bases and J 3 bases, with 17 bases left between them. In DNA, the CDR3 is TGTGCCAGCAGGGGCAGGGCGCGACGAGACACTGAAGCTTTCTTT. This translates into CASRGRARRDTEAFF.

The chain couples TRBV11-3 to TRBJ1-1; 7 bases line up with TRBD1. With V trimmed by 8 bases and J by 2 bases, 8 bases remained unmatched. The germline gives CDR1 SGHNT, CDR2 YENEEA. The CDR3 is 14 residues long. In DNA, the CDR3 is TGTGCCAGCGGACAGGACGCTTTCAACACTGAAGCTTTCTTT. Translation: CASGQDAFNTEAFF.

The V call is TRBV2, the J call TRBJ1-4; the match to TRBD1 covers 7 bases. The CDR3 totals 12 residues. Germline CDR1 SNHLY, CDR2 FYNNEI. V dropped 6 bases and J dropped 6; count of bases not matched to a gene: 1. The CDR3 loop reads CASRQGYEKLFF. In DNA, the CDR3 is TGTGCCAGCAGACAGGGGTATGAAAAACTGTTTTTT.

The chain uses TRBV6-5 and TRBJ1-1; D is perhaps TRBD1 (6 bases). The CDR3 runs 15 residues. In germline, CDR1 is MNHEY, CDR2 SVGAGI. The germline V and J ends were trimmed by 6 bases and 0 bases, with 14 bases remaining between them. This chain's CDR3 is CASRRDKIMNTEAFF. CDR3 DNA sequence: TGTGCCAGCAGACGGGACAAGATAATGAACACTGAAGCTTTCTTT.

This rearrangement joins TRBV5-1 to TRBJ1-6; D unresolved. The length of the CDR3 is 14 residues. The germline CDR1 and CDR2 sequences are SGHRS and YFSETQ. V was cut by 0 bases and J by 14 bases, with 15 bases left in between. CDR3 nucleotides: TGCGCCAGCAGCTTGGGCGGTTTCGAGGCTGCCCTCCACTTT. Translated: CASSLGGFEAALHF.